The 12 T cell receptor beta chains below all came from one sample that was sequenced in a study of response to subunit inactivated influenza vaccine. TCRdb analysed the RT-PCR reads with MiXCR anew, one entry per CDR3 protein. The data show hundreds of thousands of distinct CDR3 sequences, about 25% seen once. The sequencing used CD4+ T cells sorted from PBMCs, collected 5 to 6 days after vaccination. The source of these receptors is a man aged 50-59 years who received an inactivated influenza vaccine.

This clonotype was observed a handful of times. V usage is TRBV2 and J usage is TRBJ2-1; 7 positions match TRBD2. This CDR3 comprises 15 residues. The V and J ends lost 4 bases and 4 bases, in that order; junction bases with no gene match: 7. Germline V gives CDR1 SNHLY, CDR2 FYNNEI. Here the CDR3 reads CASSATGGGYNEQFF. In DNA form, the CDR3 reads TGTGCCAGCAGTGCAACGGGAGGCGGGTACAATGAGCAGTTCTTC.

A few counts support this clonotype. The chain couples TRBV11-1 to TRBJ2-3; a weak D match, TRBD2 (6 bases). The V gene lost 5 bases and the J gene lost 4 bases, with 31 bases spanning the gap. Germline V gene lookup returns CDR1 SGHAT and CDR2 FQDESV (reference sequence). The CDR3 runs 20 residues. The CDR3 is CASSPYLTSSTTMRPDTQYF. Written as DNA, the CDR3 is TGTGCCAGCAGCCCCTATTTAACTAGCAGTACTACCATGAGGCCAGATACGCAGTATTTT.

This clonotype was detected a few times. The genes are TRBV7-8 and TRBJ2-7; TRBD1 aligns across 8 bases. The CDR3 extends over 13 amino acids. Looked up from germline, CDR1 is SGHVS and CDR2 is FQNEAQ. Unmatched junction bases numbered 8, after V lost 8 bases and J lost 5 bases. In DNA form, the CDR3 reads TGTGCCAGCCACACAGGGGGGTCTGACGAGCAGTACTTC. It codes for CASHTGGSDEQYF.

V is TRBV6-5 and J is TRBJ2-7; D is possibly TRBD1 or TRBD2 (5 bases each). Germline V gene data show CDR1 as MNHEY and CDR2 as SVGAGI. This CDR3 contains 13 residues. V was shortened by 2 bases and J by 5 bases, with 10 bases between the two germline ends. This CDR3 is CASSYRGGHEQYF. The CDR3 DNA reads TGTGCCAGCAGTTACCGGGGCGGCCACGAGCAGTACTTC.

The genes are TRBV20-1 and TRBJ2-1; no reliable D call. Trimming left V 4 bases short and J 0 bases short, with 13 bases between. The CDR3 contains 15 residues. Per germline, CDR1 DFQATT and CDR2 SNEGSKA (reference sequence). The CDR3 loop is CSAISRAYSYNEQFF. CDR3 DNA sequence: TGCAGTGCTATTAGCCGGGCTTACTCCTACAATGAGCAGTTCTTC.

The gene calls are TRBV7-9 and TRBJ2-4; D remains ambiguous. Germline CDR1 is SEHNR and CDR2 is FQNEAQ (reference sequence). The CDR3 loop spans 14 amino acids. The germline V and J ends were trimmed by 1 base and 6 bases, with 10 bases remaining between them. The CDR3 spells CASSLVKGLNIQYF. The CDR3 DNA follows: TGTGCCAGCAGCTTAGTTAAGGGTTTAAACATTCAGTACTTC.

The rearrangement joins TRBV12-3 or TRBV12-4 to TRBJ2-7, with 10 positions matching TRBD2. After removal of 6 bases from V and 4 bases from J, the junction contained 9 bases not matched to a gene. This CDR3 comprises 15 residues. The CDR3 reads CASRLSGGAGYEQYF. In DNA form, the CDR3 reads TGTGCCAGCAGGCTGAGCGGGGGGGCCGGTTACGAGCAGTACTTC.

This clonotype was recorded many times. This chain connects TRBV5-1 to TRBJ2-1; D is possibly TRBD1 (6 bases). The V gene's germline CDR1 is SGHRS and CDR2 YFSETQ. V was trimmed by 3 bases and J by 0 bases, leaving 7 bases between them. The CDR3 is 14 residues long. In DNA form, the CDR3 reads TGCGCCAGCAGCTCGGACAGCTCCTACAATGAGCAGTTCTTC. Amino acid sequence: CASSSDSSYNEQFF.

The J gene is TRBJ1-4, the V gene TRBV20-1; TRBD1 aligns across 8 bases. J gave up 3 bases and V 6 bases, and 6 bases lay outside the gene matches. The germline gives CDR1 DFQATT, CDR2 SNEGSKA (reference sequence). This CDR3 has 14 residues. The CDR3 loop reads CSATKQGANEKLFF. As DNA, the CDR3 is TGCAGTGCGACCAAACAGGGGGCTAATGAAAAACTGTTTTTT.

This clonotype has more than one count but fewer than ten. The rearrangement joins TRBV7-3 to TRBJ2-5; no clear D gene. V lost 2 bases and J lost 5, with 12 bases in between. The CDR3 loop spans 14 amino acids. In germline, CDR1 is SGHTA, CDR2 FQGTGA. The CDR3 protein is CASSLSGRAETQYF. CDR3 bases: TGTGCCAGCAGCTTATCGGGCCGGGCGGAGACCCAGTACTTC. The entire variable domain, with the rest obtained from reference TRBV7-3 and TRBJ2-5, is as follows: GAGVSQTPSNKVTEKGKYVELRCDPISGHTALYWYRQSLGQGPEFLIYFQGTGAADDSGLPNDRFFAVRPEGSVSTLKIQRTERGDSAVYLCASSLSGRAETQYFGPGTRLLVL.

The V call is TRBV7-9, the J call TRBJ2-1, with 16 bases lining up with TRBD2. Germline assignment: CDR1 SEHNR and CDR2 FQNEAQ (reference sequence). The junction had 7 bases not matched to a gene; V was cut back by 5 bases and J by 12 bases. This CDR3 contains 15 residues. For the CDR3, the DNA is TGTGCCAGCAGCCAAGGGACTAGCGGGAGGGTAGGGCAGTTCTTC. Amino acid sequence: CASSQGTSGRVGQFF.

This clonotype occurred many times. This rearrangement joins TRBV12-3 or TRBV12-4 to TRBJ2-5, with D tentatively TRBD1 (6 bases). This CDR3 comprises 13 residues. V was pared by 3 bases and J by 4 bases, with 9 bases between. CDR3 DNA sequence: TGTGCCAGCAGTTTCACAGGGAGAGAGACCCAGTACTTC. This codes for CASSFTGRETQYF.